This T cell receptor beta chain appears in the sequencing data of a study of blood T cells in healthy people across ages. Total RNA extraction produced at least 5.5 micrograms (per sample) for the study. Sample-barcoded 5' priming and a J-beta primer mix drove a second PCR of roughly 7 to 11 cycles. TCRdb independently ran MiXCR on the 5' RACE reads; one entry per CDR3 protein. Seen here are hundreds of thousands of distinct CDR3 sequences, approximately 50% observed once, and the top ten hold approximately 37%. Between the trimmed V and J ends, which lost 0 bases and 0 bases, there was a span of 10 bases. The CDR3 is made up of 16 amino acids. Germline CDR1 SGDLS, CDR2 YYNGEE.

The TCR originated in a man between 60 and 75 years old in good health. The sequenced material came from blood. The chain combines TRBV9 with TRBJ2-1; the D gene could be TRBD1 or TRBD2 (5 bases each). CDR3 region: CASSVAGTASYNEQFF. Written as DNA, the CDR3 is TGTGCCAGCAGCGTAGCGGGGACGGCCTCCTACAATGAGCAGTTCTTC.